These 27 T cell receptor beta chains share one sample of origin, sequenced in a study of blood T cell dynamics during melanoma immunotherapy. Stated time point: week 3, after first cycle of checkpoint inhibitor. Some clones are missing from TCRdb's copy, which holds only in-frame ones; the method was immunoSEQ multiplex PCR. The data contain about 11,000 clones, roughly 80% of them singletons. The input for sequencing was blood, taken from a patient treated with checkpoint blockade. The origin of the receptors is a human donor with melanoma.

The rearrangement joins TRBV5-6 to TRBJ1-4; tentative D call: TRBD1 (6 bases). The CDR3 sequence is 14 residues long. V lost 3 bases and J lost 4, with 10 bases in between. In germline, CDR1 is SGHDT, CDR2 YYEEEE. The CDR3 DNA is TGTGCCAGCAGCTCGGGACAATTTAATGAAAAACTGTTTTTT. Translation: CASSSGQFNEKLFF.

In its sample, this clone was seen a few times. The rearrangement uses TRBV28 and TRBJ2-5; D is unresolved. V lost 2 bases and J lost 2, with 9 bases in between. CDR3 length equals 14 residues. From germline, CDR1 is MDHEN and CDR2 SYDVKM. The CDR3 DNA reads TGTGCCAGCAGTTTAGGGGAAACACAAGAGACCCAGTACTTC. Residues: CASSLGETQETQYF.

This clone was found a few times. In DNA form, the CDR3 reads TGTGCCACCCAGGGGACAGACAACAATGAGCAGTTCTTC. Its translation: CATQGTDNNEQFF. This chain uses TRBV2 with TRBJ2-1; 7 bases map to TRBD1. V gave up 10 bases and J gave up 5 bases; unmatched junction bases: 8. The CDR3 has 13 residues. Germline loops: CDR1 SNHLY, CDR2 FYNNEI.

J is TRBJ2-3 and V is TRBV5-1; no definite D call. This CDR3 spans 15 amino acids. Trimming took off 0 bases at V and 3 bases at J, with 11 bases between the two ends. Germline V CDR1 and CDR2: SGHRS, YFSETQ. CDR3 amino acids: CASSLADSRTDTQYF. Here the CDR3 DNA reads TGCGCCAGCAGCTTGGCCGACTCCAGGACAGATACGCAGTATTTT. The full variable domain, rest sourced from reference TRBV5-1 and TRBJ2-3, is KAGVTQTPRYLIKTRGQQVTLSCSPISGHRSVSWYQQTPGQGLQFLFEYFSETQRNKGNFPGRFSGRQFSNSRSEMNVSTLELGDSALYLCASSLADSRTDTQYFGPGTRLTVL.

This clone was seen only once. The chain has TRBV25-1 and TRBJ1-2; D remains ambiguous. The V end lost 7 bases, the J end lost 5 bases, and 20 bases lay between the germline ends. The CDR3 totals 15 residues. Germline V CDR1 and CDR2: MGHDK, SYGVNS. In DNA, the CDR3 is TGTGCCAGCATCAACCCCTGGCAGACTTCTTATGGCTACACCTTC. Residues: CASINPWQTSYGYTF.

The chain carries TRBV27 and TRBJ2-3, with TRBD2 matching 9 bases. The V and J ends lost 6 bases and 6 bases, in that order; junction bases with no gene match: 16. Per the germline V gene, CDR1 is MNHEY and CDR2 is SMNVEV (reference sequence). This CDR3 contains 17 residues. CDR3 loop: CASSRGVAGEWGDTQYF. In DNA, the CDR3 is TGTGCCAGCAGCCGGGGAGTAGCGGGAGAATGGGGGGATACGCAGTATTTT.

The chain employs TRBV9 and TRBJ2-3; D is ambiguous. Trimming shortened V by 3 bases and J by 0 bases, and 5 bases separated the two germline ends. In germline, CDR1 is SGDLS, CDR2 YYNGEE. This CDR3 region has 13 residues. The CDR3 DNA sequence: TGTGCCAGCAGCGCGGACAGCACAGATACGCAGTATTTT. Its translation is CASSADSTDTQYF.

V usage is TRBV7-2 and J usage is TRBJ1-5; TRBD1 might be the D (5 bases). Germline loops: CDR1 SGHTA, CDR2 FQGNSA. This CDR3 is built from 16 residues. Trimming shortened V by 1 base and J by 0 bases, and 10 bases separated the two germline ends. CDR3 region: CASSLVAGFSNQPQHF. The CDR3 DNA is TGTGCCAGCAGCTTAGTGGCAGGGTTTAGCAATCAGCCCCAGCATTTT.

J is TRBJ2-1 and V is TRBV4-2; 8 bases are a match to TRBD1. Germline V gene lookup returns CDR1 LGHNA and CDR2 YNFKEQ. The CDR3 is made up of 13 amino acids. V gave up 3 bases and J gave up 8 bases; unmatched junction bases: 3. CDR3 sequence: CASSQDRAHEQFF. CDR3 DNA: TGTGCCAGCAGCCAGGACAGGGCACATGAGCAGTTCTTC.

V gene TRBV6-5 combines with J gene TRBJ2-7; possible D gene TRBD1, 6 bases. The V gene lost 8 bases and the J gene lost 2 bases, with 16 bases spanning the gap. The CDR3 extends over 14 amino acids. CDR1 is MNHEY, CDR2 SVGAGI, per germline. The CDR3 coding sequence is TGTGCCAGCGGAAACAGGGTTCCACCCTACGAGCAGTACTTC. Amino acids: CASGNRVPPYEQYF.

The CDR3 is CASSQAGQFQETQYF. CDR3 bases: TGCGCCAGCAGCCAGGCGGGACAGTTCCAAGAGACCCAGTACTTC. The J gene is TRBJ2-5, the V gene TRBV4-1; a weak D match, TRBD1 (7 bases). From germline, CDR1 is MGHRA and CDR2 YSYEKL. V lost 3 bases and J lost 1, with 12 bases in between. CDR3 length equals 15 residues.

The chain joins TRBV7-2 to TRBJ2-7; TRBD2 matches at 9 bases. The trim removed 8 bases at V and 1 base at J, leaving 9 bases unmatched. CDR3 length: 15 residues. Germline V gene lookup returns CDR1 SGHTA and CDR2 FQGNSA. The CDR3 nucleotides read TGTGCCAGCGGCCCAGGACTAGCGAGATCCTACGAGCAGTACTTC. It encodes CASGPGLARSYEQYF.

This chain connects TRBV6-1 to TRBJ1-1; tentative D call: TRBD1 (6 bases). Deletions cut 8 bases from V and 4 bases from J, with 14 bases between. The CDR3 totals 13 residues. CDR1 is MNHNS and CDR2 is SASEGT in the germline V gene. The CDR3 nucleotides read TGTGCCAGCCCCCCACAGGGTAGCACTGAAGCTTTCTTT. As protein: CASPPQGSTEAFF.

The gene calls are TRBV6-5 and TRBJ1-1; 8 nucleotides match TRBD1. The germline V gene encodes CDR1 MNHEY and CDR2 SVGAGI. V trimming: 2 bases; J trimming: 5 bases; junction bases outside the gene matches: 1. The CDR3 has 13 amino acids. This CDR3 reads CASSYDRGTEAFF. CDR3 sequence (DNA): TGTGCCAGCAGTTACGACAGGGGAACTGAAGCTTTCTTT.

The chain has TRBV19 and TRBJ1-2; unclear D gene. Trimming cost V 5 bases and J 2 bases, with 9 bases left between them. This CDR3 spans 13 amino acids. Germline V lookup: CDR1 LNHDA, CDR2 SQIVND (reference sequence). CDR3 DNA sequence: TGTGCCAGTAGTGGCCTCGGGAACTATGGCTACACCTTC. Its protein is CASSGLGNYGYTF.

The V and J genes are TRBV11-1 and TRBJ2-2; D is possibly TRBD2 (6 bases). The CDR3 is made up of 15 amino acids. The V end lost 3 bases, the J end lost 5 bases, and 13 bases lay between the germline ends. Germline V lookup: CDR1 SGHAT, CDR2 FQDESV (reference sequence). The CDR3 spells CASSLEGFKTGELFF. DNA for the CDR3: TGTGCCAGCAGCTTGGAGGGATTCAAGACCGGGGAGCTGTTTTTT.

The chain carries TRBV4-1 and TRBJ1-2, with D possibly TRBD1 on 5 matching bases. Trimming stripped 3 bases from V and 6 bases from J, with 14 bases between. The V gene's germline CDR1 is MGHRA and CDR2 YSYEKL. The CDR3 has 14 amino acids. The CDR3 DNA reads TGCGCCAGCAGCCATCCTCGGGGGGGGGATGGCTACACCTTC. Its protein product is CASSHPRGGDGYTF.

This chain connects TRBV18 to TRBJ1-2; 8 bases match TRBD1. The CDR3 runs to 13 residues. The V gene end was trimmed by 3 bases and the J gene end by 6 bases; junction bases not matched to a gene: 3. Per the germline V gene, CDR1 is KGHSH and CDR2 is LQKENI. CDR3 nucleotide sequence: TGTGCCAGCTCACCGGACAGGGAACATGGCTACACCTTC. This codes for CASSPDREHGYTF.

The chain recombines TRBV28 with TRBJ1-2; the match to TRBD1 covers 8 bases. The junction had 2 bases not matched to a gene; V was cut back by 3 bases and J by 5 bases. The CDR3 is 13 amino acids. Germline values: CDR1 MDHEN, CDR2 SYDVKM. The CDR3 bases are TGTGCCAGCAGTTTGGGGGACAGGTATGGCTACACCTTC. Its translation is CASSLGDRYGYTF.

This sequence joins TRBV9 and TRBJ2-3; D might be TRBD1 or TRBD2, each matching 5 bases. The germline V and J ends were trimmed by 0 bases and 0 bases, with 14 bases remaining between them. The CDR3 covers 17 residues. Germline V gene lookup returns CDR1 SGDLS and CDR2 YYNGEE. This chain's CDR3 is CASSVDGTSPSTDTQYF. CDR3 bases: TGTGCCAGCAGCGTAGATGGGACGTCCCCTAGCACAGATACGCAGTATTTT. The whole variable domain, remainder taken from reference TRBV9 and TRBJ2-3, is DSGVTQTPKHLITATGQRVTLRCSPRSGDLSVYWYQQSLDQGLQFLIQYYNGEERAKGNILERFSAQQFPDLHSELNLSSLELGDSALYFCASSVDGTSPSTDTQYFGPGTRLTVL.

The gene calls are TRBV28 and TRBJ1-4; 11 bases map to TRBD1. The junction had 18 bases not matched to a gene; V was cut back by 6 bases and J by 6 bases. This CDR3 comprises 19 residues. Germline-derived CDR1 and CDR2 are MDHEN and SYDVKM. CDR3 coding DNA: TGTGCCAGCAGAAGCCGGACAGGGGGCCTTTTTTTGTATTATGAAAAACTGTTTTTT. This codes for CASRSRTGGLFLYYEKLFF.

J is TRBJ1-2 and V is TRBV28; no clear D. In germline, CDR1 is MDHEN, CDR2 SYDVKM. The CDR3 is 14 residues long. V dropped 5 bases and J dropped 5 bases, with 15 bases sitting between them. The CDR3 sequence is CASSAGPRGYGYTF. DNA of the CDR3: TGTGCCAGCAGTGCTGGGCCCAGAGGGTATGGCTACACCTTC.

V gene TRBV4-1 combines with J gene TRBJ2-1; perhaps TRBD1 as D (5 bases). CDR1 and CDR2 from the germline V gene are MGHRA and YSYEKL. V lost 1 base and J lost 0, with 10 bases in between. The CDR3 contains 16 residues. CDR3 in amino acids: CASSQVDILSYNEQFF. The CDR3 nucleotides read TGCGCCAGCAGCCAAGTGGACATCCTCTCCTACAATGAGCAGTTCTTC.

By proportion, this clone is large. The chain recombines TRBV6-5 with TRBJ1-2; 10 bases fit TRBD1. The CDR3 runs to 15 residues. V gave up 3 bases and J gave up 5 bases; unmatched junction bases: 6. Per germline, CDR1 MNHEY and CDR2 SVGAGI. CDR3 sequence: CASSYSGTGEYGYTF. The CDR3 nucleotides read TGTGCCAGCAGTTATTCCGGGACAGGGGAGTATGGCTACACCTTC.

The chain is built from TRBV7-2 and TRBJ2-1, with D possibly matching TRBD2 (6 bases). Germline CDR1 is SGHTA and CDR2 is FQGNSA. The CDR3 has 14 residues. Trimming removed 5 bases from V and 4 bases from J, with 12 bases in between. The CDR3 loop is CASSPGLLYNEQFF. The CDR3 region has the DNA TGTGCCAGCAGCCCGGGACTCCTATACAATGAGCAGTTCTTC.

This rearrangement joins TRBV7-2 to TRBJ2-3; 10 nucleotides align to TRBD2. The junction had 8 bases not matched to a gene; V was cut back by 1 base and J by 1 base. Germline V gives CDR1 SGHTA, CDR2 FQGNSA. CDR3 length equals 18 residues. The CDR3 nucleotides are TGTGCCAGCAGCTTAGGTCCTAGCGGGAGCGGAGGCACAGATACGCAGTATTTT. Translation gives CASSLGPSGSGGTDTQYF.

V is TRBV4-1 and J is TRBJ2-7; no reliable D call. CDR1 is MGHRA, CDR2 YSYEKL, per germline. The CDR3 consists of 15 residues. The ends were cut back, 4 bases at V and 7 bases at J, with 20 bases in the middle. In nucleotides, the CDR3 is TGCGCCAGCAGCCGTGGTGATCCCCCGGATTGGGAGCAGTACTTC. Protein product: CASSRGDPPDWEQYF.